This record looks at one T cell receptor beta chain sequence and its context. With 6 bases removed from V and 1 base from J, the gap between germline ends came to 12 bases. Germline V gene data show CDR1 as SEHNR and CDR2 as FQNEAQ (reference sequence). This CDR3 spans 14 amino acids. TCRdb's table, derived via immunoSEQ multiplex PCR, lists solely in-frame clones and lacks some. The table records about 76,000 clones, about 92% of them present only once. The data stem from a study of T cell changes during pregnancy in multiple sclerosis. V is TRBV7-9 and J is TRBJ1-2; D not certain. Sequences were derived from peripheral blood, sampled in the second trimester of pregnancy. The TCR originated in a female donor with multiple sclerosis, enrolled in a pregnancy study. DNA of the CDR3: TGTGCCAGCAGTTTCTTCGGTCGTAACTATGGCTACACCTTC. It specifies CASSFFGRNYGYTF.